The entry that follows covers one T cell receptor (beta chain) sequence. CDR3 length: 12 residues. Trimming took 2 bases from V and 13 from J; bases not matched to a gene: 5. Germline V gene lookup returns CDR1 MDHEN and CDR2 SYDVKM. As processed by the authors: Reference gene primer amplification yielded estimated nucleated cell counts. Sequencing used immunoSEQ multiplex PCR; TCRdb keeps in-frame clones, though not all of them. The D gene and trimming were derived from the DNA, and the V and J assignments and clone size from that table. The data show hundreds of thousands of clones, 65% to 90% seen once. These data belong to a study of blood T cell repertoires in COVID-19. The wider study: Samples came from the United States, Italy and Spain, spanning acute and convalescent COVID-19. Sources were T cells, B-cell-depleted T cells, or PBMCs; the material itself was cDNA or gDNA.

For recovered donors of Cohort 3, there were two negative PCRs, clearance, or symptom resolution. This sequence was found in a man aged 30-40 years who had recovered from COVID-19. The chain joins TRBV28 to TRBJ2-5; TRBD1 matches 9 bases. The specimen was PBMCs or T cells enriched from blood (not recorded which). CDR3 sequence: CASSLGTGGWYF. The CDR3 DNA reads TGTGCCAGCAGTTTAGGAACAGGGGGCTGGTACTTC.